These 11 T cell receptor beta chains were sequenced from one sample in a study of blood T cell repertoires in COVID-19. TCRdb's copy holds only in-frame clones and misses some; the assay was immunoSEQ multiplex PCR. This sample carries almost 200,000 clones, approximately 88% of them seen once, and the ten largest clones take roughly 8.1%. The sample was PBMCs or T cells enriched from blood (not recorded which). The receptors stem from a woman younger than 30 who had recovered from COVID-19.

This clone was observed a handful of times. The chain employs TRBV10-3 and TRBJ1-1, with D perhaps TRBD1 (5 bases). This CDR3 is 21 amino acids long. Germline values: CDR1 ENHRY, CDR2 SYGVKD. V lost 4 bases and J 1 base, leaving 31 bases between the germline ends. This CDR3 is CAISASMGQFSLGRGNTEAFF. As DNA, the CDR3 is TGTGCCATCAGTGCCAGCATGGGGCAGTTTAGCTTGGGAAGAGGGAACACTGAAGCTTTCTTT.

CDR3 bases: TGTGCCAGTAAGGGACAGGGGATATTTTATAATTCACCCCTCCACTTT. Its translation: CASKGQGIFYNSPLHF. The chain carries TRBV19 and TRBJ1-6; 10 positions agree with TRBD1. Germline CDR1 LNHDA, CDR2 SQIVND (reference sequence). This CDR3 has 16 amino acids. The ends lost 7 bases at V and 4 bases at J; junction bases unmatched: 7.

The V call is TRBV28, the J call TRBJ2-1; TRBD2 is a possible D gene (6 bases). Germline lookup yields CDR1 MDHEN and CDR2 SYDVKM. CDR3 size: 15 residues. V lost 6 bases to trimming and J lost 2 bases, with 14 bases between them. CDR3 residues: CASRAAGGTYNEQFF. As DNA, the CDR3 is TGTGCCAGCAGAGCCGCCGGGGGAACCTACAATGAGCAGTTCTTC.

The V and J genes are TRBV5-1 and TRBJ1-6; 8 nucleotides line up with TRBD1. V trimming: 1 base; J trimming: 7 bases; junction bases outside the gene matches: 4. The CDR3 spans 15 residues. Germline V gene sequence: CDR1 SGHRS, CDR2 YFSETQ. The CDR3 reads CASSLRDRPNSPLHF. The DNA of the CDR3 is TGCGCCAGCAGCTTGAGGGACAGGCCCAATTCACCCCTCCACTTT.

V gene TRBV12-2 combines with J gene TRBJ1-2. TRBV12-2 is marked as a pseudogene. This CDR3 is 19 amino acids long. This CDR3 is CASRLELVCGPPRDYGYTF. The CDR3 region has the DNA TGTGCAAGTCGCTTAGAATTAGTCTGCGGCCCACCTCGGGACTATGGCTACACCTTC.

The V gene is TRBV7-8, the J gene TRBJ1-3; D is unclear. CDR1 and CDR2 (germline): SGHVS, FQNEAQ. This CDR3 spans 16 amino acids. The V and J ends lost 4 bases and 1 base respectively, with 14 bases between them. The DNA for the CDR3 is TGTGCCAGCAGCTGGGAGACATCCAGGTCTGGAAACACCATATATTTT. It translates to CASSWETSRSGNTIYF.

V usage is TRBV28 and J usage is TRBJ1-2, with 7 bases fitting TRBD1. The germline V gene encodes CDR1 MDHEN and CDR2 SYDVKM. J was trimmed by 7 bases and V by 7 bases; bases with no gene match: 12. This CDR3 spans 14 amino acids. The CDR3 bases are TGTGCCAGCATTCCGAGGGGGCGCGAGGGTGGCTACACCTTC. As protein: CASIPRGREGGYTF.

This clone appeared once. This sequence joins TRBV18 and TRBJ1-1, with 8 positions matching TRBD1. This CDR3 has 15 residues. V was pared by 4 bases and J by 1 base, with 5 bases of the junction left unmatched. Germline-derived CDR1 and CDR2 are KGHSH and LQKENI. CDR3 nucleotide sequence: TGTGCCAGCTCACGGGACAGGTCGGGGAACACTGAAGCTTTCTTT. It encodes CASSRDRSGNTEAFF.

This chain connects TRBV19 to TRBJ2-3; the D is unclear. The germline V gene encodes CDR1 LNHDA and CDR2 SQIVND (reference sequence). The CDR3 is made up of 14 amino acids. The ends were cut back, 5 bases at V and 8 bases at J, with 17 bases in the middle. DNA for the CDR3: TGTGCCAGTAGTGGAGCTACCCTCCTAGGTACGCAGTATTTT. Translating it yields CASSGATLLGTQYF.

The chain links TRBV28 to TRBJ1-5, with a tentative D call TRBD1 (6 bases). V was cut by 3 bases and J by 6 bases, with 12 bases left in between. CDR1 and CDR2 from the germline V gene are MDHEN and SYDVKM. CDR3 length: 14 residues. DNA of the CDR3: TGTGCCAGCAGTTTTCCAGGGGTTGGTCAGCCCCAGCATTTT. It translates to CASSFPGVGQPQHF.

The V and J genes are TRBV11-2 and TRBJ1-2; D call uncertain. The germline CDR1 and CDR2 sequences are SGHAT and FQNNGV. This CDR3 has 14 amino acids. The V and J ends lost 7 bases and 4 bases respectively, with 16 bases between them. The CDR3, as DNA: TGTGCCAGCACCTCAAGCGGTGGTCCCTATGGCTACACCTTC. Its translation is CASTSSGGPYGYTF.